The clone carrying this TCR beta chain was counted at least ten times. Antigen unknown. Pregnant or lactating patients were excluded, as were those with uncontrolled infection or other autoimmune disease. Sample collection date corresponds to first hyperthyroidism diagnosis, prior to any ophthalmopathy symptoms. TCR beta CDR3 regions were amplified from RNA. The study used the HTBI primer set for a first-round RT-PCR of the TCR CDR3. TCRdb passed the multiplex PCR reads through MiXCR, listing each CDR3 protein once. The sample has 300,000 to 450,000 distinct CDR3 sequences; more than 15% are singletons. The CDR3 covers 16 residues. Trimming removed 4 bases at V and 0 bases at J, with 13 bases between. The germline CDR1 and CDR2 sequences are MDHEN and SYDVKM. The data belong to a study of T cells in Graves' hyperthyroidism and ophthalmopathy. Findings and limits, study-wide: From stable hyperthyroidism, ophthalmopathy was separated by a 13 V-J model. Among thyroid clonotypes expanded above 0.001, most also appeared in blood.

The sequence came from a young woman with Graves' hyperthyroidism that later progressed to Graves' ophthalmopathy. This chain connects TRBV28 to TRBJ1-5; no firm D call. Sequences were obtained from blood. CDR3: CASSSASSFSNQPQHF. In DNA form, the CDR3 reads TGTGCCAGCAGTTCAGCCAGTAGTTTTAGCAATCAGCCCCAGCATTTT.